These 30 T cell receptor beta chains were all obtained from the same sample, sequenced in a study of cytomegalovirus exposure and HLA in healthy donors (TCRdb year 2017). Receptor amplification or capture employed the immunoSEQ multiplex PCR assay. A mixture of 60 forward primers for TCR Vbeta segments and 13 reverse primers for TCR Jbeta segments was used in the multiplex PCR. Sourced from immuneACCESS, this table was stored by TCRdb with only in-frame sequences that have V and J called. A share of the clones is absent; for the studies checked, an unresolved V gene accounts for under half, and the remainder has no known explanation. In all, the sample holds about 130,000 clones, and 70% to 80% of those were seen once. Of the sample, around 2% is held by the ten largest clones. Sequenced sample: PBMCs. The receptor source for this set is a man younger than 45 in good health and CMV-seronegative.

The chain has TRBV5-1 and TRBJ2-1; D perhaps matches TRBD1 (6 bases). The CDR3 is made up of 14 amino acids. Germline V CDR1 and CDR2: SGHRS, YFSETQ. The V gene lost 6 bases and the J gene lost 4 bases, with 14 bases spanning the gap. The CDR3 sequence: CASNDRHLYNEQFF. DNA of the CDR3: TGCGCCAGCAATGACAGGCACTTATACAATGAGCAGTTCTTC. Variable domain in full (rest from reference TRBV5-1 and TRBJ2-1): KAGVTQTPRYLIKTRGQQVTLSCSPISGHRSVSWYQQTPGQGLQFLFEYFSETQRNKGNFPGRFSGRQFSNSRSEMNVSTLELGDSALYLCASNDRHLYNEQFFGPGTRLTVL.

This CDR3 is CASSKNAGSVVEETQYF. CDR3 sequence (DNA): TGTGCCAGCAGCAAAAACGCCGGCAGCGTCGTCGAAGAGACCCAGTACTTC. V usage is TRBV13 and J usage is TRBJ2-5; D is unresolved. The CDR3 covers 17 residues. The ends were cut back, 5 bases at V and 3 bases at J, with 22 bases in the middle. Germline CDR1 reads PRHDT; CDR2 reads FYEKMQ (reference sequence).

This chain links TRBV6-1 with TRBJ2-7; 12 nucleotides agree with TRBD1. V gave up 6 bases and J gave up 5 bases; unmatched junction bases: 5. Germline V gene sequence: CDR1 MNHNS, CDR2 SASEGT. The CDR3 is 14 residues long. This CDR3 reads CASSRDRGLNEQYF. The CDR3 coding sequence is TGTGCCAGCAGCAGGGACAGGGGGCTGAACGAGCAGTACTTC.

Here the CDR3 DNA reads TGCGCCAGCAGCCAAGTGGCGGGGTCCAACCAAGAGACCCAGTACTTC. Amino acids: CASSQVAGSNQETQYF. The V and J genes are TRBV4-1 and TRBJ2-5; D is perhaps TRBD2 (6 bases). The CDR3 sequence is 16 residues long. Trimming removed 1 base from V and 0 bases from J, with 12 bases in between. Germline lookup yields CDR1 MGHRA and CDR2 YSYEKL.

The chain has TRBV30 and TRBJ2-7; 12 bases are a match to TRBD2. Germline CDR1 is GTSNPN and CDR2 is SVGIG (reference sequence). The CDR3 runs 17 residues. V trimming: 4 bases; J trimming: 3 bases; junction bases outside the gene matches: 13. The CDR3 reads CAWNLQTSGRTFYEQYF. The CDR3 nucleotides are TGTGCCTGGAACCTTCAAACTAGCGGGAGGACTTTCTACGAGCAGTACTTC. Looking up the rest from reference TRBV30 and TRBJ2-7 gives the full variable domain: SQTIHQWPATLVQPVGSPLSLECTVEGTSNPNLYWYRQAAGRGLQLLFYSVGIGQISSEVPQNLSASRPQDRQFILSSKKLLLSDSGFYLCAWNLQTSGRTFYEQYFGPGTRLTVT.

The CDR3 loop is CASSVDSPRYGYTF. The CDR3 coding sequence is TGTGCCAGCAGTGTAGACAGCCCTCGGTATGGCTACACCTTC. This chain links TRBV25-1 with TRBJ1-2; tentatively, D is TRBD1 (5 bases). The germline CDR1 and CDR2 sequences are MGHDK and SYGVNS. The V and J ends lost 4 bases and 5 bases respectively, with 14 bases between them. CDR3 length: 14 amino acids.

V gene TRBV2 combines with J gene TRBJ1-4, with a possible D match to TRBD1 (5 bases). Germline values: CDR1 SNHLY, CDR2 FYNNEI. V was pared by 3 bases and J by 0 bases, with 11 bases between. This CDR3 is 16 amino acids long. The CDR3: CASSDRQIPTNEKLFF. In nucleotides, the CDR3 is TGTGCCAGCAGTGATAGACAGATACCAACTAATGAAAAACTGTTTTTT.

V gene TRBV2 combines with J gene TRBJ2-7; 7 nucleotides line up with TRBD1. The CDR3 has 11 residues. The germline V gene encodes CDR1 SNHLY and CDR2 FYNNEI. The trim removed 6 bases at V and 6 bases at J, leaving 2 bases unmatched. CDR3 in amino acids: CASSGQVEQYF. The DNA of the CDR3 is TGTGCCAGCAGCGGACAGGTCGAGCAGTACTTC.

The count of this clone is one. The genes are TRBV12-5 and TRBJ2-5; 7 nucleotides match TRBD1. Per the germline V gene, CDR1 is LGHNT and CDR2 is FRNRAP. V dropped 6 bases and J dropped 1; count of bases not matched to a gene: 11. This CDR3 is 16 amino acids long. DNA for the CDR3: TGTGCTAGTGGCCAAGTCCGGGACAGCTTCCAAGAGACCCAGTACTTC. Protein product: CASGQVRDSFQETQYF.

This chain connects TRBV2 to TRBJ2-2; D unclear. The germline gives CDR1 SNHLY, CDR2 FYNNEI. Trimming left V 9 bases short and J 0 bases short, with 11 bases between. This CDR3 region has 14 residues. The CDR3 reads CASNPRANTGELFF. In DNA form, the CDR3 reads TGTGCCAGTAATCCAAGAGCGAACACCGGGGAGCTGTTTTTT.

To note about this clone: One junction end disagrees with the germline gene, perhaps due to a read error. This chain uses TRBV7-7 with TRBJ2-5; 12 bases map to TRBD2. The CDR3 extends over 16 amino acids. Germline V CDR1 and CDR2: SSHAT, FNYEAQ (reference sequence). In DNA form, the CDR3 reads TGTGCTAGCAGCCCCTCCGGGACTAGCGGGTACCGGGCCCAGTACTTC. The encoded protein is CASSPSGTSGYRAQYF.

This chain joins TRBV10-3 and TRBJ2-2, with 12 bases lining up with TRBD2. Looked up from germline, CDR1 is ENHRY and CDR2 is SYGVKD. Trimming removed 0 bases from V and 3 bases from J; junction bases left unmatched: 14. This CDR3 region has 21 residues. Here the CDR3 DNA reads TGTGCCATCAGTGAGTCGATAGGGGACAAGGGACTAGCGGGTGACACCGGGGAGCTGTTTTTT. Residues: CAISESIGDKGLAGDTGELFF.

The chain has TRBV6-1 and TRBJ1-1, with D tentatively TRBD1 (5 bases). CDR1 is MNHNS and CDR2 is SASEGT in the germline V gene. The CDR3 has 13 residues. Trimming took 6 bases from V and 1 from J, leaving 9 bases between them. The CDR3 is CASRGRGNTEAFF. The CDR3 DNA is TGTGCCAGCAGGGGGAGGGGGAACACTGAAGCTTTCTTT.

This chain uses TRBV27 with TRBJ2-3, with TRBD2 matching 11 bases. CDR1 and CDR2 (germline): MNHEY, SMNVEV (reference sequence). The ends lost 6 bases at V and 1 base at J; junction bases unmatched: 6. CDR3 length equals 16 residues. CDR3 bases: TGTGCCAGCAGCCTGGGGACTAGCGGCGGCACAGATACGCAGTATTTT. This codes for CASSLGTSGGTDTQYF.

The chain links TRBV7-2 to TRBJ2-1, with D perhaps TRBD1 (6 bases). V was clipped by 1 base and J by 7 bases, with 8 bases between them. Germline assignment: CDR1 SGHTA and CDR2 FQGNSA. The CDR3 consists of 13 residues. CDR3 sequence: CASSLGTANEQFF. The CDR3 DNA is TGTGCCAGCAGCTTAGGGACAGCTAATGAGCAGTTCTTC.

The chain has TRBV6-6 and TRBJ2-7, with a tentative D call TRBD2 (6 bases). The CDR3 has 14 amino acids. CDR1 and CDR2 (germline): MNHNY, SVGAGI (reference sequence). The V gene lost 2 bases and the J gene lost 5 bases, with 13 bases spanning the gap. The CDR3 coding sequence is TGTGCCAGCAGTTACGAGGAGGGGTGGAACGAGCAGTACTTC. It encodes CASSYEEGWNEQYF.

The sample holds a few counts of this clone. The chain carries TRBV19 and TRBJ1-1; 8 nucleotides agree with TRBD1. This CDR3 is built from 15 residues. Germline V gives CDR1 LNHDA, CDR2 SQIVND (reference sequence). Germline trimming cut 5 bases from V and 3 bases from J; bases unmatched to any gene: 8. The CDR3 region is CASSAFGQGDTEAFF. CDR3 coding DNA: TGTGCCAGTAGTGCCTTCGGACAGGGTGACACTGAAGCTTTCTTT.

This clone was counted a few times. The chain employs TRBV9 and TRBJ1-4; D is perhaps TRBD1 (5 bases). V lost 0 bases to trimming and J lost 8 bases, with 17 bases between them. Germline V gene data show CDR1 as SGDLS and CDR2 as YYNGEE. The CDR3 is made up of 16 amino acids. The CDR3 sequence: CASSVGPGGVGEKLFF. CDR3 DNA sequence: TGTGCCAGCAGCGTAGGACCCGGGGGGGTTGGGGAAAAACTGTTTTTT.

Only a few counts were recorded for this clone. The chain has TRBV5-1 and TRBJ2-5, with TRBD2 identical over 15 bases. Germline V gene data show CDR1 as SGHRS and CDR2 as YFSETQ. The CDR3 has 17 residues. The V and J ends lost 4 bases and 4 bases, in that order; junction bases with no gene match: 8. CDR3 sequence reads: CASSPGLAGGPSETQYF. In nucleotides, the CDR3 is TGCGCCAGCAGCCCTGGACTAGCGGGAGGGCCTTCAGAGACCCAGTACTTC.

The chain is built from TRBV12-5 and TRBJ2-7; 7 positions agree with TRBD1. Germline CDR1 reads LGHNT; CDR2 reads FRNRAP. There are 13 residues in the CDR3. The junction had 9 bases not matched to a gene; V was cut back by 10 bases and J by 3 bases. The CDR3: CATGQGEIYEQYF. CDR3 DNA sequence: TGTGCTACCGGTCAGGGGGAGATCTACGAGCAGTACTTC.

This chain links TRBV4-2 with TRBJ2-7; possible D gene TRBD2, 7 bases. Germline V gene data show CDR1 as LGHNA and CDR2 as YNFKEQ. The CDR3 has 16 residues. V was shortened by 0 bases and J by 3 bases, with 15 bases between the two germline ends. For the CDR3, the DNA is TGTGCCAGCAGCCAAGATATGGGGGGGCAAGTCTACGAGCAGTACTTC. It translates to CASSQDMGGQVYEQYF.

This clone appeared once. The gene calls are TRBV2 and TRBJ2-5, with a tentative D call TRBD1 (5 bases). CDR1 SNHLY and CDR2 FYNNEI come from the germline V gene. V lost 8 bases to trimming and J lost 0 bases, with 13 bases between them. CDR3 size: 14 residues. The chain's CDR3 is CASGEQAYQETQYF. CDR3 nucleotides: TGTGCCAGCGGAGAACAGGCGTACCAAGAGACCCAGTACTTC.

CDR3 nucleotides: TGTGCCAGCAGTTTCGCCCACGAAACTTCTGGAAACACCATATATTTT. Protein product: CASSFAHETSGNTIYF. V is TRBV28 and J is TRBJ1-3; D not resolved. The CDR3 loop spans 16 amino acids. Germline V gene data show CDR1 as MDHEN and CDR2 as SYDVKM. The V end lost 3 bases, the J end lost 1 base, and 13 bases lay between the germline ends.

The chain uses TRBV6-1 and TRBJ2-5; possibly TRBD2 for D (6 bases). V lost 4 bases to trimming and J lost 5 bases, with 20 bases between them. Per germline, CDR1 MNHNS and CDR2 SASEGT. The CDR3 runs to 16 residues. CDR3 sequence: CASSVPGGTLGETQYF. The CDR3 DNA reads as TGTGCCAGCAGTGTGCCTGGGGGGACTCTCGGGGAGACCCAGTACTTC.

The chain is built from TRBV28 and TRBJ2-1; TRBD2 matches 9 bases. Per germline, CDR1 MDHEN and CDR2 SYDVKM. The V and J ends lost 3 bases and 8 bases, in that order; junction bases with no gene match: 5. The CDR3 has 14 amino acids. The CDR3 DNA reads TGTGCCAGCAGTTTTAGCGGGAGAGGGTATGAGCAGTTCTTC. Encoded protein: CASSFSGRGYEQFF.

The V and J genes are TRBV6-1 and TRBJ2-5; the D is unclear. V was shortened by 5 bases and J by 2 bases, with 9 bases between the two germline ends. The CDR3 is 13 amino acids. Per the germline V gene, CDR1 is MNHNS and CDR2 is SASEGT. The CDR3 loop is CASSTSEQETQYF. The CDR3 bases are TGTGCCAGCAGTACCTCAGAACAAGAGACCCAGTACTTC.

This clone has more than one count but fewer than ten. This chain uses TRBV25-1 with TRBJ1-5; D is perhaps TRBD1 (6 bases). Trimming removed 3 bases from V and 6 bases from J, with 12 bases in between. Germline CDR1 reads MGHDK; CDR2 reads SYGVNS. The CDR3 contains 14 residues. The CDR3 DNA is TGTGCCAGCAGTGACGCCAGGGGTGGTCAGCCCCAGCATTTT. Translated, it gives CASSDARGGQPQHF. Combining the CDR3 with reference TRBV25-1 and TRBJ1-5 gives the whole variable domain EADIYQTPRYLVIGTGKKITLECSQTMGHDKMYWYQQDPGMELHLIHYSYGVNSTEKGDLSSESTVSRIRTEHFPLTLESARPSHTSQYLCASSDARGGQPQHFGDGTRLSIL.

The chain couples TRBV6-1 to TRBJ2-2; perhaps TRBD1 as D (6 bases). V lost 6 bases and J 6 bases, leaving 11 bases between the germline ends. Germline lookup yields CDR1 MNHNS and CDR2 SASEGT. There are 13 residues in the CDR3. DNA for the CDR3: TGTGCCAGCAGCACAGGGCGGGCCGGGGAGCTGTTTTTT. Protein sequence: CASSTGRAGELFF.

A few counts support this clone. V is TRBV6-6 and J is TRBJ2-2, with TRBD2 matching 9 bases. Trimming removed 6 bases from V and 5 bases from J; junction bases left unmatched: 4. The germline CDR1 and CDR2 sequences are MNHNY and SVGAGI (reference sequence). This CDR3 contains 14 residues. The CDR3 loop reads CASRTSGSTGELFF. The CDR3 bases are TGTGCCAGCAGGACTAGCGGTAGTACCGGGGAGCTGTTTTTT.

The rearrangement uses TRBV19 and TRBJ1-5; D remains unclear. V was pared by 3 bases and J by 9 bases, with 12 bases between. CDR3 length: 13 residues. CDR1 and CDR2 (germline): LNHDA, SQIVND (reference sequence). Here the CDR3 reads CASSIEGKGPQHF. The CDR3 region has the DNA TGTGCCAGTAGTATCGAGGGCAAGGGGCCCCAGCATTTT.